This T cell receptor (beta chain) was retrieved from a study of OX40 agonist ivuxolimab in advanced cancers. In the study overall: Ivuxolimab was a fully human IgG2 agonistic monoclonal antibody targeting the costimulatory receptor OX40 (CD134). Intravenous ivuxolimab was administered to patients every 2 weeks at six dose levels: 0.01, 0.1, 0.3, 1.5, 3 and 10 mg/kg. Of the approximately 50 patients in dose escalation, about 20 had hepatocellular carcinoma, some 15 had melanoma, 9 had renal cell carcinoma and 9 had head and neck cancer. In the dose-escalation cohort, 75% to 90% of patients were male, and the mean age was approximately 60 years with a range of about 20 to 80. Prior anti-PD-1, anti-PD-L1 or anti-CTLA-4 therapy was permitted, and checkpoint inhibitors had been received by 40% to 50% of dose-escalation patients. Three dose-escalation patients achieved partial responses, one with hepatocellular carcinoma and two with cutaneous melanoma. The purpose of peripheral TCRbeta sequencing was to test whether ivuxolimab changed TCR sequence diversity and led to clonal T-cell expansion. The paper covers the monotherapy dose-escalation part of the phase I ivuxolimab trial, which included N ≈ 57 patients. Here is what the overall study found, with its caveats: Low levels of normalized T-cell clonal expansion were also seen in some patients who did not respond. In the 0.1-3.0 mg/kg groups, partial responders had among the lowest normalized peripheral clonal expansion, particularly in CD8+ T cells. Which antigens the clonally expanded peripheral T cells were specific for was not determined. Clonal expansion of both CD4+ and CD8+ blood T cells was observed from baseline to week 6 at doses 0.1 to 3.0 mg/kg. After ivuxolimab, more expanded clones were found on average in CD8+ T cells than in CD4+ T cells.

Patients with autoimmune disease history or receiving systemic immunosuppression were excluded from the trial. Peripheral blood for TCR sequencing was collected from all dose cohorts at baseline, on cycle 4 day 1, and on cycle 7 day 1. The samples were drawn from a first-in-human, open-label, multicenter phase I dose-escalation trial of ivuxolimab. Adults with locally advanced or metastatic head and neck squamous cell, hepatocellular, melanoma or renal cell carcinoma were enrolled in the trial. Before TCR sequencing, CD4+ and CD8+ T cells were separately sorted from peripheral blood. For sequencing of the TCRbeta CDR3 region, genomic DNA was extracted from the sorted cells. The immunoSEQ Assay was used for sequencing of TCRbeta CDR3 regions. TCRdb provides this immuneACCESS table in a form limited to in-frame rearrangements. Some clones are lacking; in checked studies, under half of them reflect an unresolved V gene, and why the rest are absent is not known. The sample data list 80,000 to 95,000 clones, and approximately 91% of these were observed just once. Clones ranked in the top ten supply about 0.76% of the sample.

With regard to this clone: The antigen this receptor binds is unknown. No much larger clone exists at a distance of one base, and base qualities are not known.

Taken from cysteine to phenylalanine, the CDR3 has 15 residues. CDR3 DNA only is kept here, 45 bases in frame from base 1. After removal of 1 base from V and 7 bases from J, the junction retains 6 bases not matched to a gene. CDR1 is given as MGHRA and CDR2 as YSYEKL, both from the germline V gene. The receptor comes from an adult with an advanced solid tumor such as melanoma, head and neck, liver or kidney cancer. Sequenced here: CD4+ or CD8+ T cells sorted from blood, sampled in a trial of the OX40 agonist ivuxolimab. The chain employs TRBV4-1 and TRBJ1-5; 8 central bases correspond to TRBD1. DNA sequence: TGCGCCAGCAGCCAAGGACAGGGGAATGGGCAGCCCCAGCATTTT. Its protein is CASSQGQGNGQPQHF.